This T cell receptor beta chain is from a study of blood T cell repertoires in COVID-19. On the study more broadly: Sites in the United States, Italy and Spain provided acute and convalescent COVID-19 samples.

Only in-frame clones appear in the TCRdb table, and some are missing; sequencing was by immunoSEQ multiplex PCR. The sample has about 230,000 clones; roughly 76% are singletons. This clone was counted a few times. Specimen: peripheral blood. This TCR came from an elderly woman with COVID-19, enrolled during active disease.

CDR3 in DNA: TGTGCCAGCAGCTTGCGGACAGGGGAAGATACGCAGTATTTT. Translation gives CASSLRTGEDTQYF. The rearrangement joins TRBV9 to TRBJ2-3; 9 nucleotides align to TRBD1. V gave up 4 bases and J gave up 5 bases; unmatched junction bases: 5. Germline CDR1 reads SGDLS; CDR2 reads YYNGEE. The CDR3 totals 14 residues.